The TCR beta chain described here comes from a study of cytomegalovirus exposure and HLA in healthy donors. Data came from immunoSEQ multiplex PCR; TCRdb stores just in-frame clones and leaves some out. The table has more than 150,000 clones, approximately 90% seen once; the top ten hold almost 3%. Study outcomes and limitations: Among the CMV-associated chains, a few were confirmed in vitro as specific for CMV antigens.

In regard to this clone: What it binds is not known.

Per germline, CDR1 LGHNA and CDR2 YNFKEQ. The ends were cut back, 5 bases at V and 4 bases at J, with 19 bases in the middle. The CDR3 sequence is 16 residues long. The receptor was derived from a man between 18 and 35 years old in good health and CMV-seronegative. The chain combines TRBV4-2 with TRBJ2-3; weak D call: TRBD1 (5 bases). The source material was PBMCs. The CDR3 sequence is CASSANWGQGADTQYF. DNA for the CDR3: TGTGCCAGCAGCGCTAATTGGGGCCAAGGGGCAGATACGCAGTATTTT.